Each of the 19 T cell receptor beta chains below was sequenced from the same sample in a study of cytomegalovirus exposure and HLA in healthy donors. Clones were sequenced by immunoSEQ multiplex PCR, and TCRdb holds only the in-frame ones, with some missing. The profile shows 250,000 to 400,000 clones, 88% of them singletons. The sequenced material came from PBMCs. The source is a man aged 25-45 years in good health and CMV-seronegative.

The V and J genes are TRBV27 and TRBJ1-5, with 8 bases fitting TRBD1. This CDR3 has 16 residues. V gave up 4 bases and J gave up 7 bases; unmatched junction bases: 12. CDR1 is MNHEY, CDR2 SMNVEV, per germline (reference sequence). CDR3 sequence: CASSYQGPDRGQPQHF. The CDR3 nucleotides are TGTGCCAGCAGTTACCAAGGCCCCGACAGGGGCCAGCCCCAGCATTTT.

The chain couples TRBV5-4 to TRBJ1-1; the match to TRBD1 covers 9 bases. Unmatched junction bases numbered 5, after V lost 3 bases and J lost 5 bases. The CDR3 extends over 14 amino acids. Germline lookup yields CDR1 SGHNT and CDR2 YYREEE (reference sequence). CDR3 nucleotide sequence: TGTGCCAGCAGCTCGGGACAGGGTACGACTGAAGCTTTCTTT. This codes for CASSSGQGTTEAFF.

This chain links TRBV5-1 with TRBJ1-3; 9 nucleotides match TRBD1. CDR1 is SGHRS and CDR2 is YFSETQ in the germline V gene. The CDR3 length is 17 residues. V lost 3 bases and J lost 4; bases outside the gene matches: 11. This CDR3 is CASSSGTGSVQGNTIYF. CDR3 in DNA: TGCGCCAGCAGCTCCGGGACAGGGTCGGTGCAAGGAAACACCATATATTTT.

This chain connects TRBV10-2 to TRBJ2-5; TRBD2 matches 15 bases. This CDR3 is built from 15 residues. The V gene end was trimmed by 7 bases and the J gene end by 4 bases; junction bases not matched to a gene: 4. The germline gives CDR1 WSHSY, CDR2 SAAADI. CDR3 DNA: TGCGCCAGCACCGGACTAGCGGGGGGGTTAGAGACCCAGTACTTC. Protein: CASTGLAGGLETQYF.

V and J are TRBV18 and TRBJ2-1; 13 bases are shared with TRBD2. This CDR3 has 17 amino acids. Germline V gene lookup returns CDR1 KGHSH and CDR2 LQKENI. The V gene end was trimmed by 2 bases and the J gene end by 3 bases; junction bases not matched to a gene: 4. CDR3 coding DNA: TGTGCCAGCTCACCAACACTAGCGGGGGGGCTCTACAATGAGCAGTTCTTC. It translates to CASSPTLAGGLYNEQFF.

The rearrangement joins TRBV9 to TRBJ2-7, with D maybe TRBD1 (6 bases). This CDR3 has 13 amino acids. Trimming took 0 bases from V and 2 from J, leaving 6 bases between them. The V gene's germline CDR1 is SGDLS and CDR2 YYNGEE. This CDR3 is CASSVGDTYEQYF. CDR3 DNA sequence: TGTGCCAGCAGCGTAGGGGACACCTACGAGCAGTACTTC.

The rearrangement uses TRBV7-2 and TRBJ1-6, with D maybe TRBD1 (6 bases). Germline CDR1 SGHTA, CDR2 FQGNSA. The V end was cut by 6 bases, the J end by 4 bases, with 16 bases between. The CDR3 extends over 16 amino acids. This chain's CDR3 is CASSIAGGQYNSPLHF. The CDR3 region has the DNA TGTGCCAGCAGTATTGCGGGGGGCCAATATAATTCACCCCTCCACTTT.

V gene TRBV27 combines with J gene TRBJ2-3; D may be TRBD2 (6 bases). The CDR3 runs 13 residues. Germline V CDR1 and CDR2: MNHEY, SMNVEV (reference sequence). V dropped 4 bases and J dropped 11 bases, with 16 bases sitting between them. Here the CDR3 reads CASSSPARGVQYF. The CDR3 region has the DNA TGTGCCAGCAGTTCCCCGGCGCGGGGTGTGCAGTATTTT.

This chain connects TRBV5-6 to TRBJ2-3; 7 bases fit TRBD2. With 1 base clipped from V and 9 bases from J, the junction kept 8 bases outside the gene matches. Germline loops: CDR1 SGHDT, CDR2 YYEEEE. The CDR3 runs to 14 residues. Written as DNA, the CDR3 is TGTGCCAGCAGCTTGCTATCGGTACTAGCGACGCAGTATTTT. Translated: CASSLLSVLATQYF.

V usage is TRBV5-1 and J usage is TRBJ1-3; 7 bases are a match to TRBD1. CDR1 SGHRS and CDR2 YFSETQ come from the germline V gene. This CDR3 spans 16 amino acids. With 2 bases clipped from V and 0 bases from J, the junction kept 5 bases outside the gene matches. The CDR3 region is CASSLSGGSSGNTIYF. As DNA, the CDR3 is TGCGCCAGCAGCTTATCAGGGGGGTCCTCTGGAAACACCATATATTTT.

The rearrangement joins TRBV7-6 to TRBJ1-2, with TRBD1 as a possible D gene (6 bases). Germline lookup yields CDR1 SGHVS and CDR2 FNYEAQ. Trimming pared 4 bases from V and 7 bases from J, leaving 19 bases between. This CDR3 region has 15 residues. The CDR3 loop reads CASSSPGQGYLGYTF. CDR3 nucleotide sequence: TGTGCCAGCAGCTCCCCCGGGCAGGGGTATCTTGGCTACACCTTC.

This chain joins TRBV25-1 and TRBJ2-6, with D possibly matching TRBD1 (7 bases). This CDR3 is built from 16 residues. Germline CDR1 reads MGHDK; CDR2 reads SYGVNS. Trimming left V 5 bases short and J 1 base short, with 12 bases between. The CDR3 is CASSLPGGSGANVLTF. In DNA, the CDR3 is TGTGCCAGCAGTTTGCCAGGGGGGTCTGGGGCCAACGTCCTGACTTTC.

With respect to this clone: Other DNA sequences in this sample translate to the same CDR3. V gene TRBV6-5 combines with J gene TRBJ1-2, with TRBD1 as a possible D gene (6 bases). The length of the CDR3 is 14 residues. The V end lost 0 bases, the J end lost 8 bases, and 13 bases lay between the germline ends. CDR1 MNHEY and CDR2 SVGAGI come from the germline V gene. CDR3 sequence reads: CASSYSGGRRGYTF. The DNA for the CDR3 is TGTGCCAGCAGTTACTCGGGGGGGCGTCGGGGCTACACCTTC.

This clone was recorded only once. The CDR3 nucleotides read TGCGCCAGCAGCCAAGATCTACTAGCGGGGGGTAGCACAGATACGCAGTATTTT. Protein: CASSQDLLAGGSTDTQYF. This chain links TRBV4-3 with TRBJ2-3; 12 bases match TRBD2. The CDR3 has 18 amino acids. V dropped 0 bases and J dropped 0; count of bases not matched to a gene: 4. Germline V gene data show CDR1 as LGHNA and CDR2 as YSLEER.

CDR3 loop: CASSYTDRDAQYF. The CDR3 DNA reads as TGTGCCAGCAGTTACACGGACAGGGATGCGCAGTATTTT. J is TRBJ2-3 and V is TRBV6-5, with 8 bases that match TRBD1. Unmatched junction bases numbered 5, after V lost 2 bases and J lost 10 bases. CDR3 length: 13 amino acids. Looked up from germline, CDR1 is MNHEY and CDR2 is SVGAGI.

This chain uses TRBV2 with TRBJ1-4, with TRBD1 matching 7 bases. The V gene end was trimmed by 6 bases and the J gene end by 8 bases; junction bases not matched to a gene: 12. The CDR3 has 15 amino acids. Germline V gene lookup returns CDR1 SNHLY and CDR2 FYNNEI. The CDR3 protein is CASSSDRAAGEKLFF. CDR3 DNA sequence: TGTGCCAGCAGCTCTGACAGGGCGGCGGGCGAAAAACTGTTTTTT.

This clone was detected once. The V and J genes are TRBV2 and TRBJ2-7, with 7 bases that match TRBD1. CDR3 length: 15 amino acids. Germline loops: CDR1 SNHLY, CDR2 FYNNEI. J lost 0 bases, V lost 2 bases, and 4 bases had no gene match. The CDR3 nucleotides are TGTGCCAGCAGTGAATGGGACAGACGCTCCTACGAGCAGTACTTC. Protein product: CASSEWDRRSYEQYF.

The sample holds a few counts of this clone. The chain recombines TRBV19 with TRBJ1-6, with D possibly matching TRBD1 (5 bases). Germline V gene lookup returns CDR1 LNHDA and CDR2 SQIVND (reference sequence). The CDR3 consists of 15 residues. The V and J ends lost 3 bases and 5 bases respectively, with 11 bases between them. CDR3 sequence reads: CASSMFAGNNSPLHF. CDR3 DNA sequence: TGTGCCAGTAGTATGTTCGCAGGGAATAATTCACCCCTCCACTTT.

The CDR3 reads CASTPLAGFGETQYF. For the CDR3, the DNA is TGTGCCAGCACTCCACTAGCAGGGTTCGGGGAGACCCAGTACTTC. This chain links TRBV6-1 with TRBJ2-5, with D perhaps matching TRBD2 (6 bases). Trimming cost V 7 bases and J 5 bases, with 20 bases left between them. This CDR3 spans 15 amino acids. Germline V gene data show CDR1 as MNHNS and CDR2 as SASEGT.